This TCR beta chain is from a study of T cells in Graves' hyperthyroidism and ophthalmopathy. This CDR3 spans 14 amino acids. Per germline, CDR1 KGHDR and CDR2 SFDVKD. V gave up 9 bases and J gave up 4 bases, with 15 bases separating them. The PBMCs were taken from more than 8 ml of fresh peripheral blood. This clonotype was observed at least ten times. Using RNA transcripts as the source, TCR beta CDR3 regions were amplified. First-round RT-PCR with HTBI primers amplified the TCR CDR3 region. TCRdb fed the multiplex PCR reads into MiXCR, producing one record per CDR3 protein. The sample includes a few hundred thousand distinct CDR3 sequences, less than 25% of them seen just once.

The rearrangement joins TRBV24-1 to TRBJ1-5; D is ambiguous. The receptor was derived from a man aged 18 to 29 with Graves' hyperthyroidism. The specimen sequenced was blood. CDR3: CATAREGSNQPQHF. The CDR3 region has the DNA TGTGCCACCGCACGAGAGGGATCTAATCAGCCCCAGCATTTT.